One TCR beta chain is described in this entry. The target antigen is unknown. These data come from a study of cytotoxic CD8 clonotypes in ibrutinib-treated CLL. For the study at large: Results showed roughly 24 partial and 2 complete responses; following median approximately 68 months, roughly 14 remained remitted, approximately twelve advanced. Study-level results: Public clonotypes, found uncommonly, either contracted or stayed stable on treatment.

Germline V gives CDR1 LNHDA, CDR2 SQIVND (reference sequence). The J segment lost 5 bases and the V segment lost 3 bases, leaving 15 bases of the junction unmatched. This CDR3 has 18 amino acids. Depths of 1 in 200,000 to 1 in 1 million T cells were the sequencing target. TCRdb's table, derived via immunoSEQ multiplex PCR, lists solely in-frame clones and lacks some. In the table there are approximately 48,000 clones, approximately 50% of which are singletons. Frozen PBMC stocks contributed approximately 1.9 micrograms of genomic DNA to the TCR beta libraries. J is TRBJ2-3 and V is TRBV19, with 9 bases that match TRBD2. The TCR originated in a human donor with chronic lymphocytic leukemia. Sample: PBMCs, taken after 12 months of ibrutinib treatment. CDR3 sequence (DNA): TGTGCCAGTAGTATCCCTCGAATATTAGCGGGAGTCCAAGATACGCAGTATTTT. This sequence encodes CASSIPRILAGVQDTQYF.